Below are 23 T cell receptor beta chains sequenced from a single sample in a study of T-cell memory formation after mild COVID-19 (dated by TCRdb to the early 2020s). Library preparation used 5' RACE. Instrument on record: Illumina NovaSeq 6000. TCRdb cleaned the public reads at Q25 with fastp, built clones with MiXCR and kept in-frame beta chains. When rows share a CDR3 protein, they turn into one entry using the most common DNA and genes. Present in this sample are roughly 190,000 distinct CDR3 sequences, around 30% of which were seen just once. The top ten clones comprise roughly an eighth of the sample. The specimen sequenced was PBMCs or a T cell subset sorted from them (not recorded which). Receptors originate from an adult woman who had mild COVID-19 (a few samples of this study predate the infection). The sample titles of this study are shuffled in the database, so cell type and time point are left out; the donor was told from shared clones.

A note on this clonotype: A junction boundary mismatches the germline segment, possibly from a read error. This chain joins TRBV9 and TRBJ2-1; 10 bases match TRBD2. The CDR3 length is 13 residues. Per the germline V gene, CDR1 is SGDLS and CDR2 is YYNGEE. The CDR3 coding sequence is TGTGCCAGCAGCGCCGGGCTAGCGGGAGTCATGATCTTC. It translates to CASSAGLAGVMIF.

The V gene is TRBV14, the J gene TRBJ2-4; 7 nucleotides align to TRBD1. The V gene's germline CDR1 is SGHDN and CDR2 FVKESK. Trimming took 4 bases from V and 8 from J; bases not matched to a gene: 17. The length of the CDR3 is 17 residues. The CDR3 spells CASSPTWNRGRSDIQYF. The CDR3 coding sequence is TGTGCCAGCAGCCCCACGTGGAACAGGGGCCGGTCGGACATTCAGTACTTC.

The chain combines TRBV4-3 with TRBJ2-3; 9 nucleotides align to TRBD2. V lost 2 bases and J lost 7; bases outside the gene matches: 10. The CDR3 extends over 16 amino acids. Germline CDR1 is LGHNA and CDR2 is YSLEER. The CDR3 sequence is CASSQQISGSWHTQYF. Written as DNA, the CDR3 is TGCGCCAGCAGCCAACAAATTAGCGGGAGTTGGCATACGCAGTATTTT.

This clonotype was detected only a few times. In nucleotides, the CDR3 is TGTGCCAGCAGCCTCCGGACAGGGAATCAGCCCCAGCATTTT. This gives the protein CASSLRTGNQPQHF. This rearrangement joins TRBV7-2 to TRBJ1-5, with 8 bases identical to TRBD1. Trimming cost V 5 bases and J 4 bases; bases outside gene matches: 4. This CDR3 contains 14 residues. CDR1 SGHTA and CDR2 FQGNSA come from the germline V gene.

The chain joins TRBV12-3 or TRBV12-4 to TRBJ1-1; D is unclear. The CDR3 has 15 residues. Trimming took off 3 bases at V and 0 bases at J, with 11 bases between the two ends. In DNA form, the CDR3 reads TGTGCCAGCAGTTTTTGGCGTGGCGTGAACACTGAAGCTTTCTTT. Its translation is CASSFWRGVNTEAFF.

This clonotype has only a few counts. This chain uses TRBV20-1 with TRBJ2-2; 8 bases are shared with TRBD1. CDR1 is DFQATT and CDR2 is SNEGSKA in the germline V gene (reference sequence). The CDR3 contains 15 residues. The ends lost 4 bases at V and 4 bases at J; junction bases unmatched: 8. The CDR3, as DNA: TGCAGTGCTACAACCCAGGGGGCAGGCACCGGGGAGCTGTTTTTT. The encoded protein is CSATTQGAGTGELFF.

This clonotype occurred a few times. This chain uses TRBV28 with TRBJ1-5, with D possibly TRBD1 on 5 matching bases. Germline V lookup: CDR1 MDHEN, CDR2 SYDVKM. Trimming took off 3 bases at V and 4 bases at J, with 10 bases between the two ends. This CDR3 contains 14 residues. CDR3 coding DNA: TGTGCCAGCAGTTTTCCAGGGTCTAATCAGCCCCAGCATTTT. This codes for CASSFPGSNQPQHF.

This clonotype has more than one count but fewer than ten. The chain recombines TRBV11-2 with TRBJ2-2; D possibly corresponds to TRBD2 (5 bases). Germline V CDR1 and CDR2: SGHAT, FQNNGV. Trimming removed 3 bases from V and 5 bases from J, with 7 bases in between. CDR3 length: 13 amino acids. The CDR3 bases are TGTGCCAGCAGCTTCGGGATAACCGGGGAGCTGTTTTTT. Encoded protein: CASSFGITGELFF.

The genes are TRBV9 and TRBJ2-1, with 8 bases identical to TRBD2. This CDR3 is 16 amino acids long. V was pared by 4 bases and J by 4 bases, with 10 bases of the junction left unmatched. The germline CDR1 and CDR2 sequences are SGDLS and YYNGEE. Here the CDR3 reads CASSPTTSGMYNEQFF. CDR3 sequence (DNA): TGTGCCAGCAGCCCGACAACTAGCGGTATGTACAATGAGCAGTTCTTC.

CDR3 nucleotides: TGTGCCAGCAGTTTCCGTCGTCTAGCGGTCAGCTCCTACAATGAGCAGTTCTTC. Translated: CASSFRRLAVSSYNEQFF. This chain links TRBV12-3 or TRBV12-4 with TRBJ2-1, with 7 bases lining up with TRBD2. Unmatched junction bases numbered 11, after V lost 3 bases and J lost 0 bases. CDR3 length: 18 amino acids.

This clonotype showed up just a few times. This chain joins TRBV5-5 and TRBJ2-3; tentatively, D is TRBD2 (6 bases). The germline V and J ends were trimmed by 6 bases and 2 bases, with 22 bases remaining between them. CDR1 and CDR2 from the germline V gene are SGHKS and YYEKEE (reference sequence). The CDR3 sequence is 17 residues long. CDR3: CASTPNRDSLFTDTQYF. The CDR3 DNA follows: TGTGCCAGCACCCCTAACCGGGACTCCCTCTTCACAGATACGCAGTATTTT.

This clonotype turned up a few times. The chain carries TRBV4-1 and TRBJ1-6; 10 bases are a match to TRBD1. The CDR3 runs to 17 residues. Germline loops: CDR1 MGHRA, CDR2 YSYEKL. The V segment lost 0 bases and the J segment 5 bases; nucleotides outside the gene matches: 4. CDR3 in amino acids: CASSQDPGQGHNSPLHF. CDR3 coding DNA: TGCGCCAGCAGCCAAGACCCGGGACAGGGGCATAATTCACCCCTCCACTTT.

This clonotype occurred a few times. The chain couples TRBV12-3 or TRBV12-4 to TRBJ1-1; TRBD1 matches at 9 bases. The CDR3 is made up of 15 amino acids. V dropped 6 bases and J dropped 3; count of bases not matched to a gene: 8. The DNA of the CDR3 is TGTGCCAGCAGCCCTAGACAGGGGGGGGACACTGAAGCTTTCTTT. Amino acids: CASSPRQGGDTEAFF.

The table lists this clonotype with a few counts. This sequence joins TRBV27 and TRBJ1-4, with 8 bases identical to TRBD1. With 3 bases clipped from V and 10 bases from J, the junction kept 4 bases outside the gene matches. The CDR3 consists of 13 residues. Germline-derived CDR1 and CDR2 are MNHEY and SMNVEV (reference sequence). In nucleotides, the CDR3 is TGTGCCAGCAGTTTTACAGGGGGTGGAAAACTGTTTTTT. Its protein product is CASSFTGGGKLFF.

This clonotype was seen a few times. This chain uses TRBV30 with TRBJ1-5; no clear D gene. Germline-derived CDR1 and CDR2 are GTSNPN and SVGIG (reference sequence). The V end lost 0 bases, the J end lost 3 bases, and 12 bases lay between the germline ends. This CDR3 comprises 15 residues. The CDR3 DNA reads as TGTGCCTGGAGTGTAGGGCAGGCGTTCAATCAGCCCCAGCATTTT. It codes for CAWSVGQAFNQPQHF.

The chain carries TRBV7-9 and TRBJ2-7; 8 bases fit TRBD2. CDR3 length: 17 residues. CDR1 and CDR2 from the germline V gene are SEHNR and FQNEAQ (reference sequence). V shed 5 bases and J 0 bases; nucleotides not matched to a gene: 12. CDR3 sequence: CASSQTAHSGSSYEQYF. The DNA of the CDR3 is TGTGCCAGCAGCCAAACCGCCCACAGCGGGAGCTCCTACGAGCAGTACTTC.

The chain uses TRBV19 and TRBJ2-3; D not resolved. V lost 3 bases, J lost 6 bases, and 19 bases lay in between. Germline CDR1 LNHDA, CDR2 SQIVND (reference sequence). This CDR3 region has 16 residues. CDR3: CASSIGSRHVADTQYF. Here the CDR3 DNA reads TGTGCCAGTAGTATCGGATCAAGACACGTCGCGGATACGCAGTATTTT.

This clonotype turned up a few times. The chain links TRBV7-2 to TRBJ2-7; the D is unclear. The CDR3 contains 14 residues. The V gene lost 6 bases and the J gene lost 5 bases, with 17 bases spanning the gap. Germline V CDR1 and CDR2: SGHTA, FQGNSA. The CDR3 loop is CASRSGPSRNEQYF. The CDR3 nucleotides are TGTGCCAGCAGGTCCGGGCCCAGTCGGAACGAGCAGTACTTC. The entire variable domain, with the rest obtained from reference TRBV7-2 and TRBJ2-7, is as follows: GAGVSQSPSNKVTEKGKDVELRCDPISGHTALYWYRQSLGQGLEFLIYFQGNSAPDKSGLPSDRFSAERTGGSVSTLTIQRTQQEDSAVYLCASRSGPSRNEQYFGPGTRLTVT.

This clonotype came up a few times. The V and J genes are TRBV12-3 or TRBV12-4 and TRBJ2-5; 8 nucleotides align to TRBD1. The J segment lost 5 bases and the V segment lost 4 bases, leaving 9 bases of the junction unmatched. This CDR3 has 15 amino acids. As DNA, the CDR3 is TGTGCCAGCAGTTCGGGCAGGGGGCGACGGGAGACCCAGTACTTC. It is translated as CASSSGRGRRETQYF.

This clonotype has a handful of counts. The chain has TRBV12-3 or TRBV12-4 and TRBJ2-3; 16 nucleotides agree with TRBD2. V trimming: 3 bases; J trimming: 4 bases; junction bases outside the gene matches: 1. The CDR3 has 16 amino acids. The CDR3 region has the DNA TGTGCCAGCAGTTTCGGGACTAGCGGGGGGGCAGATACGCAGTATTTT. This gives the protein CASSFGTSGGADTQYF.

This clonotype occurred a few times. The gene calls are TRBV12-3 or TRBV12-4 and TRBJ2-7, with D perhaps being TRBD1 or TRBD2 (5 bases each). Trimming stripped 5 bases from V and 3 bases from J, with 14 bases between. This CDR3 comprises 14 residues. The DNA for the CDR3 is TGTGCCAGCAGTGCCCCGGGACGACTCTACGAGCAGTACTTC. It specifies CASSAPGRLYEQYF.

This clonotype was picked up a small number of times. V is TRBV7-9 and J is TRBJ2-7; TRBD1 aligns across 9 bases. Germline CDR1 and CDR2: SEHNR and FQNEAQ (reference sequence). There are 14 residues in the CDR3. The V and J ends lost 5 bases and 2 bases, in that order; junction bases with no gene match: 4. The DNA for the CDR3 is TGTGCCAGCAGCCGGGACAGGGTTCCCTACGAGCAGTACTTC. Translating it yields CASSRDRVPYEQYF.

A few counts support this clonotype. The rearrangement links TRBV2 to TRBJ2-2, with 8 bases that match TRBD2. Germline CDR1 is SNHLY and CDR2 is FYNNEI. CDR3 length equals 14 residues. Trimming at V came to 3 bases and at J to 6 bases, leaving 3 bases not matched to a gene. The DNA for the CDR3 is TGTGCCAGCAGTGATTTAGCGGGGCCCGGGGAGCTGTTTTTT. Translating gives CASSDLAGPGELFF.